This T cell receptor (beta chain) was obtained from a study of T cell repertoires in cytomegalovirus infection. As for the study in general: An indication of both CMV infection and matching HLA type came from public TCR beta signatures.

Each CDR3 protein is one row after TCRdb ran MiXCR on the reads. The data contain some 390,000 distinct CDR3 sequences, roughly 20% of them singletons. This clonotype occurred many times. The antigen remains unidentified. Regarding the study as a whole: There were carriers of CMV plus the relevant HLA, and cumulative public TCR beta family frequency identified them. Clonotypes of TCR beta that were HLA-C-restricted and CMV-specific dominated the ex vivo response.

The CDR3 is 17 residues long. Germline CDR1 MDHEN, CDR2 SYDVKM. With V trimmed by 6 bases and J by 3 bases, 14 bases remained unmatched. This receptor was taken from a human donor in good health (CMV status not recorded). Some clones in this sample may be carry-over from other donors' samples. The genes are TRBV28 and TRBJ2-3, with 8 bases matching TRBD2. Sequences were obtained from PBMCs. This chain's CDR3 is CASSPGLASGFTDTQYF. CDR3 coding DNA: TGTGCCAGCAGCCCAGGACTAGCCTCAGGGTTTACAGATACGCAGTATTTT.